The 4 T cell receptor beta chains below all came from one sample that was sequenced in a study of cytomegalovirus exposure and HLA in healthy donors. The PCR employed 60 Vbeta primers together with 13 Jbeta primers. Libraries were prepared by immunoSEQ multiplex PCR; TCRdb keeps only in-frame clonotypes and omits some of them. This table holds more than 95,000 clones, about four fifths found once. Material for sequencing was PBMCs. The receptors shown here come from a young man in good health and CMV-seronegative.

J is TRBJ1-1 and V is TRBV18; D is unresolved. The germline V gene encodes CDR1 KGHSH and CDR2 LQKENI. V gave up 1 base and J gave up 1 base, with 7 bases separating them. The CDR3 runs to 14 residues. CDR3 DNA: TGTGCCAGCTCACCACGTCAGGAGAACACTGAAGCTTTCTTT. Its protein product is CASSPRQENTEAFF.

The V and J genes are TRBV4-3 and TRBJ2-3; 7 bases are a match to TRBD2. V lost 3 bases to trimming and J lost 7 bases; unmatched junction nucleotides: 16. The CDR3 has 17 residues. Per the germline V gene, CDR1 is LGHNA and CDR2 is YSLEER. CDR3: CASSQKEGGTYHYTQYF. The CDR3 coding sequence is TGCGCCAGCAGCCAGAAGGAGGGAGGGACTTATCATTATACGCAGTATTTT.

The V call is TRBV5-8, the J call TRBJ2-1; TRBD1 aligns across 7 bases. Germline V gene lookup returns CDR1 SGHTS and CDR2 YDEGEE. The CDR3 runs to 14 residues. With 10 bases clipped from V and 5 bases from J, the junction kept 12 bases outside the gene matches. As DNA, the CDR3 is TGTGCCGGGGTGCTCCGGACAGGAGACAATGAGCAGTTCTTC. Its translation: CAGVLRTGDNEQFF.

The V call is TRBV28, the J call TRBJ2-7; 7 nucleotides agree with TRBD1. CDR1 is MDHEN, CDR2 SYDVKM, per germline. CDR3 length equals 12 residues. Trimming removed 7 bases from V and 12 bases from J; junction bases left unmatched: 12. The CDR3 DNA follows: TGTGCCAGCACCCTCACTGGACAGGCCCGGTACTTC. Translated: CASTLTGQARYF.